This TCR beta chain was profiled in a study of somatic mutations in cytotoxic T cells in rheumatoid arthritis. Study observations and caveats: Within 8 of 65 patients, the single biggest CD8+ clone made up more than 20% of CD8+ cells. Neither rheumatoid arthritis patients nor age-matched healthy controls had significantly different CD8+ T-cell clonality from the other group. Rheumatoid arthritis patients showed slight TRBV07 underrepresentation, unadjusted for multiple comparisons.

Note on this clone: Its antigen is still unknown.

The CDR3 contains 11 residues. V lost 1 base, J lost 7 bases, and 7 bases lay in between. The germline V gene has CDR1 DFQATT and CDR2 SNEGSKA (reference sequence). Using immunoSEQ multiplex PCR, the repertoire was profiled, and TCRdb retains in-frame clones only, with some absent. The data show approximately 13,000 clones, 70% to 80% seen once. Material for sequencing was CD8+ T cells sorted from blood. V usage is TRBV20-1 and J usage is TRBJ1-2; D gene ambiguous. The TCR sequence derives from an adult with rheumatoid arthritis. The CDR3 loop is CSARGGPGYTF. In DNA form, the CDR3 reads TGCAGTGCTAGAGGAGGGCCTGGCTACACCTTC.